The 20 T cell receptor beta chains given below trace back to one sample, sequenced in a study of T cells in Graves' hyperthyroidism and ophthalmopathy. RNA transcripts gave rise to amplified TCR beta CDR3 regions. The TCR CDR3 was amplified in a first-round RT-PCR using the HTBI primer set. TCRdb re-analysed the multiplex PCR reads in MiXCR, keeping a single row per CDR3 protein. The sample has approximately 720,000 distinct CDR3 sequences, roughly a sixth seen once. Specimen: blood. The receptor source for this set is a woman aged 45-60 years with Graves' hyperthyroidism that later progressed to Graves' ophthalmopathy.

This chain uses TRBV5-1 with TRBJ2-2, with D maybe TRBD2 (5 bases). With 2 bases removed from V and 6 bases from J, the gap between germline ends came to 11 bases. The CDR3 sequence is 14 residues long. CDR1 SGHRS and CDR2 YFSETQ come from the germline V gene. Here the CDR3 DNA reads TGCGCCAGCAGCTTCCCACTAGTGGCCGGGGAGCTGTTTTTT. Translating it yields CASSFPLVAGELFF.

This clonotype was detected a few times. The chain employs TRBV28 and TRBJ2-3; 7 bases line up with TRBD2. Germline CDR1 MDHEN, CDR2 SYDVKM. The CDR3 totals 15 residues. The V segment lost 5 bases and the J segment 3 bases; nucleotides outside the gene matches: 8. The CDR3 spells CASSPQQGGTDTQYF. The CDR3 DNA follows: TGTGCCAGCAGTCCCCAGCAGGGAGGGACAGATACGCAGTATTTT. The full variable domain, in which reference TRBV28 and TRBJ2-3 provide the parts outside the CDR3, is DVKVTQSSRYLVKRTGEKVFLECVQDMDHENMFWYRQDPGLGLRLIYFSYDVKMKEKGDIPEGYSVSREKKERFSLILESASTNQTSMYLCASSPQQGGTDTQYFGPGTRLTVL.

The chain joins TRBV20-1 to TRBJ2-7; 11 nucleotides line up with TRBD2. Germline V lookup: CDR1 DFQATT, CDR2 SNEGSKA (reference sequence). V gave up 3 bases and J gave up 3 bases; unmatched junction bases: 7. CDR3 length: 15 residues. The CDR3 DNA reads TGCAGTGCTAGGGCCCCTAGCGGGGGGAACTACGAGCAGTACTTC. This gives the protein CSARAPSGGNYEQYF.

The table lists this clonotype with many counts. The chain employs TRBV6-1 and TRBJ1-2; D uncertain. The V end lost 7 bases, the J end lost 2 bases, and 11 bases lay between the germline ends. The V gene's germline CDR1 is MNHNS and CDR2 SASEGT. This CDR3 has 13 amino acids. The CDR3 loop is CASTKGLNYGYTF. The CDR3 region has the DNA TGTGCCAGCACCAAGGGTCTAAACTATGGCTACACCTTC.

This clonotype was detected ten times or more. The J gene is TRBJ1-5, the V gene TRBV20-1; D is perhaps TRBD1 (6 bases). Looked up from germline, CDR1 is DFQATT and CDR2 is SNEGSKA (reference sequence). V dropped 1 base and J dropped 3 bases, with 16 bases sitting between them. The CDR3 extends over 16 amino acids. The CDR3 region is CSARAPGRGLNQPQHF. DNA of the CDR3: TGCAGTGCTAGAGCACCGGGACGGGGGCTCAATCAGCCCCAGCATTTT.

The V and J genes are TRBV6-1 and TRBJ2-1, with a possible D match to TRBD1 (6 bases). Germline V gene sequence: CDR1 MNHNS, CDR2 SASEGT. The V end lost 3 bases, the J end lost 5 bases, and 17 bases lay between the germline ends. This CDR3 comprises 16 residues. CDR3 region: CASSDLVGAFNNEQFF. Here the CDR3 DNA reads TGTGCCAGCAGTGATTTGGTGGGGGCGTTTAACAATGAGCAGTTCTTC.

This clonotype has ten or more counts. The genes are TRBV7-9 and TRBJ2-3, with D hard to call. There are 15 residues in the CDR3. V shed 4 bases and J shed 0 bases, with 11 bases lying between them. The germline V gene has CDR1 SEHNR and CDR2 FQNEAQ (reference sequence). The CDR3 region has the DNA TGTGCCAGCAGCTCCATGTCAGAGAGCACAGATACGCAGTATTTT. Translated, it gives CASSSMSESTDTQYF.

The table lists this clonotype with a few counts. V usage is TRBV7-9 and J usage is TRBJ1-6; TRBD1 might be the D (5 bases). In germline, CDR1 is SEHNR, CDR2 FQNEAQ (reference sequence). The V end was cut by 1 base, the J end by 6 bases, with 16 bases between. This CDR3 is built from 17 residues. The CDR3 DNA reads as TGTGCCAGCAGCTTAGGGGGGGTGGGCGAATTTAATTCACCCCTCCACTTT. Amino acids: CASSLGGVGEFNSPLHF.

The rearrangement uses TRBV6-1 and TRBJ2-5; 7 nucleotides line up with TRBD2. Unmatched junction bases numbered 8, after V lost 7 bases and J lost 3 bases. The CDR3 has 14 residues. CDR1 MNHNS and CDR2 SASEGT come from the germline V gene. The CDR3 loop is CASKGASGKETQYF. As DNA, the CDR3 is TGTGCCAGCAAAGGAGCTAGCGGTAAAGAGACCCAGTACTTC.

In this sample, this clonotype turned up a few times. This chain uses TRBV20-1 with TRBJ1-2, with 9 bases lining up with TRBD1. Germline V gives CDR1 DFQATT, CDR2 SNEGSKA (reference sequence). The CDR3 length is 14 residues. After removal of 1 base from V and 3 bases from J, the junction contained 3 bases not matched to a gene. Here the CDR3 DNA reads TGCAGTGCTAGAGGACAGGGGGATCACTATGGCTACACCTTC. The encoded protein is CSARGQGDHYGYTF.

The table lists this clonotype with a few counts. This sequence joins TRBV14 and TRBJ2-7; 10 bases align to TRBD1. This CDR3 region has 15 residues. The germline CDR1 and CDR2 sequences are SGHDN and FVKESK. Trimming took 5 bases from V and 6 from J; bases not matched to a gene: 10. CDR3 loop: CASSKAGTGVREQYF. For the CDR3, the DNA is TGTGCCAGCAGCAAAGCCGGGACAGGGGTTCGCGAGCAGTACTTC.

This clonotype was recorded at least ten times. J is TRBJ1-5 and V is TRBV7-6; D unclear. With 5 bases removed from V and 7 bases from J, the gap between germline ends came to 12 bases. Per the germline V gene, CDR1 is SGHVS and CDR2 is FNYEAQ. CDR3 length equals 13 residues. CDR3: CASSARGEQPQHF. Written as DNA, the CDR3 is TGTGCCAGCAGCGCGCGCGGGGAACAGCCCCAGCATTTT.

The chain combines TRBV7-2 with TRBJ2-4, with D maybe TRBD1 (6 bases). CDR1 is SGHTA, CDR2 FQGNSA, per germline. Deletions cut 6 bases from V and 0 bases from J, with 24 bases between. The CDR3 totals 19 residues. DNA for the CDR3: TGTGCCAGCAGTCACAATCCCACGGACAGCCCACTAGCCAAAAACATTCAGTACTTC. It encodes CASSHNPTDSPLAKNIQYF.

V gene TRBV12-3 or TRBV12-4 combines with J gene TRBJ2-7; 7 positions agree with TRBD1. With V trimmed by 6 bases and J by 2 bases, 10 bases remained unmatched. This CDR3 region has 15 residues. For the CDR3, the DNA is TGTGCCAGCAGCCACCGACAGGGCCCCACCTACGAGCAGTACTTC. Protein product: CASSHRQGPTYEQYF.

V is TRBV7-6 and J is TRBJ1-2; D might be TRBD1 (5 bases). Per the germline V gene, CDR1 is SGHVS and CDR2 is FNYEAQ. The ends were cut back, 1 base at V and 7 bases at J, with 16 bases in the middle. CDR3 length: 15 amino acids. CDR3 DNA: TGTGCCAGCAGCTTAGAGCCAGGGAGGTTCTCTGGCTACACCTTC. Encoded protein: CASSLEPGRFSGYTF.

The rearrangement uses TRBV4-2 and TRBJ1-4, with TRBD1 matching 7 bases. CDR1 and CDR2 from the germline V gene are LGHNA and YNFKEQ. Trimming at V came to 1 base and at J to 4 bases, leaving 6 bases not matched to a gene. The CDR3 sequence is 16 residues long. The CDR3 DNA follows: TGTGCCAGCAGCCAAGTTCAGGGGGGGGGTAATGAAAAACTGTTTTTT. Protein: CASSQVQGGGNEKLFF.

The sample holds many counts of this clonotype. The chain combines TRBV2 with TRBJ1-5; 9 bases map to TRBD1. Germline V gene lookup returns CDR1 SNHLY and CDR2 FYNNEI. The CDR3 runs 13 residues. V lost 7 bases and J lost 8; bases outside the gene matches: 6. The CDR3 DNA reads as TGTGCCAGCACGACAGGGGGAATGGAGCCCCAGCATTTT. Translated: CASTTGGMEPQHF.

This clonotype was detected a few times. The rearrangement joins TRBV5-8 to TRBJ1-1; no clear D. The CDR3 sequence is 12 residues long. The V and J ends lost 4 bases and 6 bases respectively, with 10 bases between them. Germline lookup yields CDR1 SGHTS and CDR2 YDEGEE. CDR3 sequence reads: CASSPRLPEAFF. Here the CDR3 DNA reads TGTGCCAGCAGCCCCAGGCTTCCTGAAGCTTTCTTT.

This clonotype appeared once. The chain carries TRBV11-3 and TRBJ2-7; D unresolved. Germline lookup yields CDR1 SGHNT and CDR2 YENEEA. The CDR3 is 13 residues long. V was shortened by 1 base and J by 9 bases, with 13 bases between the two germline ends. The CDR3 spells CASSLGVATRQYF. The DNA of the CDR3 is TGTGCCAGCAGCTTAGGAGTTGCTACAAGGCAGTACTTC.

The chain combines TRBV5-4 with TRBJ1-5; TRBD1 aligns across 7 bases. The V and J ends lost 6 bases and 3 bases, in that order; junction bases with no gene match: 6. This CDR3 is 14 amino acids long. Per the germline V gene, CDR1 is SGHNT and CDR2 is YYREEE (reference sequence). CDR3 DNA: TGTGCCAGCACGCGACAGGGACTCAATCAGCCCCAGCATTTT. It encodes CASTRQGLNQPQHF.